These 14 T cell receptor beta chains share one sample of origin, sequenced in a study of siplizumab effects on memory and regulatory T cells. TCRdb's copy holds only in-frame clones and misses some; the assay was immunoSEQ multiplex PCR. This sample has about 100,000 clones, with about 95% found just once. The specimen was non-Treg CD4+ T cells sorted from blood. These receptors came from a human donor in good health.

This sequence joins TRBV7-9 and TRBJ1-1, with D unresolved. Trimming left V 1 base short and J 6 bases short, with 9 bases between. CDR3 length: 13 residues. Germline V lookup: CDR1 SEHNR, CDR2 FQNEAQ (reference sequence). The CDR3 DNA reads as TGTGCCAGCAGCTTAGGTTGGCCAGCTGAAGCTTTCTTT. This sequence encodes CASSLGWPAEAFF.

The chain is built from TRBV11-2 and TRBJ2-1, with 7 bases matching TRBD2. The germline CDR1 and CDR2 sequences are SGHAT and FQNNGV. J gave up 4 bases and V 3 bases, and 12 bases lay outside the gene matches. The CDR3 is made up of 17 amino acids. This chain's CDR3 is CASSLRVAGPPYNEQFF. The CDR3 nucleotides are TGTGCCAGCAGCTTGAGGGTAGCGGGTCCTCCTTACAATGAGCAGTTCTTC.

The rearrangement uses TRBV28 and TRBJ1-3; tentatively, D is TRBD1 (5 bases). V gave up 3 bases and J gave up 4 bases, with 19 bases separating them. CDR3 length equals 17 residues. Germline V gene lookup returns CDR1 MDHEN and CDR2 SYDVKM. The CDR3 here is CASSLERNGQGGNTIYF. CDR3 nucleotides: TGTGCCAGCAGTTTGGAACGTAACGGCCAGGGAGGAAACACCATATATTTT.

Here the CDR3 reads CASSLGLAGARSTDTQYF. CDR3 sequence (DNA): TGTGCCAGCAGCTTGGGACTAGCGGGAGCCAGGAGCACAGATACGCAGTATTTT. The rearrangement links TRBV7-7 to TRBJ2-3; 14 positions agree with TRBD2. V shed 3 bases and J 0 bases; nucleotides not matched to a gene: 5. The CDR3 runs 18 residues. Germline assignment: CDR1 SSHAT and CDR2 FNYEAQ (reference sequence).

The rearrangement joins TRBV7-2 to TRBJ2-1, with no clear D. The CDR3 totals 14 residues. The germline CDR1 and CDR2 sequences are SGHTA and FQGNSA. V was cut by 1 base and J by 2 bases, with 6 bases left in between. The CDR3 spells CASSLGDTYNEQFF. In nucleotides, the CDR3 is TGTGCCAGCAGCTTAGGAGACACCTACAATGAGCAGTTCTTC.

The chain is built from TRBV4-1 and TRBJ1-4; D is uncertain. This CDR3 region has 16 residues. With 4 bases removed from V and 8 bases from J, the gap between germline ends came to 20 bases. The germline V gene has CDR1 MGHRA and CDR2 YSYEKL. As DNA, the CDR3 is TGCGCCAGCAGCCCGCAGCTGACCGGGAAAAGCGAAAAACTGTTTTTT. Translation: CASSPQLTGKSEKLFF.

This clone was recorded only once. This chain connects TRBV28 to TRBJ2-2; D may correspond to TRBD1 or TRBD2 (6 bases each). This CDR3 has 15 amino acids. V was shortened by 7 bases and J by 5 bases, with 17 bases between the two germline ends. CDR1 MDHEN and CDR2 SYDVKM come from the germline V gene. As DNA, the CDR3 is TGTGCCAGCACCCCCGGGGGACAAGGGACCGGGGAGCTGTTTTTT. Protein: CASTPGGQGTGELFF.

The V and J genes are TRBV28 and TRBJ2-7, with TRBD1 matching over 9 bases. Germline loops: CDR1 MDHEN, CDR2 SYDVKM. The CDR3 is 17 residues long. After removal of 4 bases from V and 3 bases from J, the junction contained 13 bases not matched to a gene. As DNA, the CDR3 is TGTGCCAGCAGTTCCGGGACAGGGTTTTCGGGGTACTACGAGCAGTACTTC. Amino acid sequence: CASSSGTGFSGYYEQYF.

The genes are TRBV29-1 and TRBJ2-7, with a possible D match to TRBD1 (5 bases). Germline CDR1 SQVTM, CDR2 ANQGSEA. This CDR3 has 14 residues. V shed 1 base and J shed 2 bases, with 12 bases lying between them. CDR3 nucleotide sequence: TGCAGCGTTGAAGCCCCAGGGCGGCCCTACGAGCAGTACTTC. It codes for CSVEAPGRPYEQYF.

V gene TRBV14 combines with J gene TRBJ1-3; D uncertain. There are 15 residues in the CDR3. Per germline, CDR1 SGHDN and CDR2 FVKESK. Between the trimmed V and J ends, which lost 1 base and 8 bases, there was a span of 15 bases. The CDR3 region has the DNA TGTGCCAGCAGCCAAGTGGTCGCCCCGGGAGACACCATATATTTT. Translating gives CASSQVVAPGDTIYF.

CDR3 region: CASSSRRDRGSPGELFF. CDR3 sequence (DNA): TGTGCCAGCAGCTCCCGCCGGGACAGGGGGTCCCCCGGGGAGCTGTTTTTT. This chain joins TRBV7-7 and TRBJ2-2; 11 nucleotides align to TRBD1. CDR3 length: 17 amino acids. Unmatched junction bases numbered 10, after V lost 4 bases and J lost 6 bases. Germline assignment: CDR1 SSHAT and CDR2 FNYEAQ (reference sequence).

The chain is built from TRBV15 and TRBJ2-5; weak D call: TRBD2 (5 bases). The germline V gene encodes CDR1 LNHNV and CDR2 YYDKDF (reference sequence). The CDR3 has 16 amino acids. Between the trimmed V and J ends, which lost 4 bases and 5 bases, there was a span of 20 bases. The CDR3 coding sequence is TGTGCCACCAGCAAAAGACTGGTACGGGGATCCGAGACCCAGTACTTC. Translating gives CATSKRLVRGSETQYF.

The chain joins TRBV5-1 to TRBJ1-4; possibly TRBD1 for D (5 bases). The CDR3 covers 14 residues. Germline V gives CDR1 SGHRS, CDR2 YFSETQ. Trimming left V 5 bases short and J 5 bases short, with 13 bases between. The CDR3 nucleotides read TGCGCCAGCAGTTCCAGACAGCCCAATGAAAAACTGTTTTTT. Amino acid sequence: CASSSRQPNEKLFF. The whole variable domain, remainder taken from reference TRBV5-1 and TRBJ1-4, is KAGVTQTPRYLIKTRGQQVTLSCSPISGHRSVSWYQQTPGQGLQFLFEYFSETQRNKGNFPGRFSGRQFSNSRSEMNVSTLELGDSALYLCASSSRQPNEKLFFGSGTQLSVL.

The chain couples TRBV19 to TRBJ2-5; TRBD1 matches at 7 bases. Per the germline V gene, CDR1 is LNHDA and CDR2 is SQIVND (reference sequence). CDR3 size: 14 residues. Unmatched junction bases numbered 3, after V lost 4 bases and J lost 1 base. CDR3 sequence (DNA): TGTGCCAGTAGTAGGGGACAGCTCCAAGAGACCCAGTACTTC. Amino acid sequence: CASSRGQLQETQYF.